This T cell receptor (beta chain) was observed in a study of blood T cells in healthy people across ages. Notes on this clonotype: Its antigen is still unknown.

For the second PCR, which ran for about 7 to 12 cycles, a sample-barcoded 5' primer and a J-beta primer mix were used. From each sample, at least 3 million paired-end reads containing CDR3 were obtained. One entry per CDR3 protein, called by TCRdb with MiXCR from the 5' RACE reads. In the table there are over 600,000 distinct CDR3 sequences, roughly 21% of which are singletons. Study-wide points: Changes in expanded clonotypes were possibly confounded, as the CMV status of donors was unknown.

Caucasian, healthy and from Russia, the donors were aged between roughly 6 and 100. V dropped 8 bases and J dropped 0; count of bases not matched to a gene: 9. This CDR3 has 16 residues. The chain uses TRBV5-3 and TRBJ2-2; 8 bases line up with TRBD2. TRBV5-3 is an ORF for which the function is uncertain. This clonotype was obtained from a man between 65 and 85 years old in good health. The specimen sequenced was blood. The CDR3 loop reads CASRLTSGANTGELFF. CDR3 DNA: TGTGCCAGCAGACTTACTAGCGGCGCGAACACCGGGGAGCTGTTTTTT.